This T cell receptor beta chain was observed in a study of blood T cell repertoires in COVID-19. Study in general: Researchers got acute and convalescent COVID-19 samples from the United States, Italy and Spain. T cells, B-cell-depleted T cells, or PBMCs provided the cDNA or gDNA that served as material.

Methods used by the authors: Quantification of nucleated cells was approximated via reference gene primer amplification. Sequenced by immunoSEQ multiplex PCR; TCRdb stores in-frame clones only, minus some. Clonal size and the V and J genes are those of that table, whereas D and trimming came from the DNA. The data show roughly 310,000 clones, 88% seen once. The CDR3 loop spans 14 amino acids. CDR1 and CDR2 from the germline V gene are ENHRY and SYGVKD. The V end lost 0 bases, the J end lost 3 bases, and 8 bases lay between the germline ends. J is TRBJ1-1 and V is TRBV10-3; D uncertain. The sequenced sample consisted of peripheral blood. This TCR was recovered from a woman between 45 and 60 years old with active or convalescent COVID-19. The CDR3 region is CAISESRGDTEAFF. The CDR3, as DNA: TGTGCCATCAGTGAGTCCAGAGGAGACACTGAAGCTTTCTTT.